The entry that follows covers one TCR beta chain sequence. Antigen unknown. Every subset had its genomic DNA shared out evenly among several immunoSEQ plates. Some clones are missing from TCRdb's copy, which holds only in-frame ones; the method was immunoSEQ multiplex PCR. The table shows 2,500,000 or so clones, with more than 90% occurring only once. The data derive from a study of shared clonotypes between healthy human individuals. General study findings and limits: Among non-shared clonotypes, generation probabilities were lower than among those shared by all four donors.

The CDR3 contains 15 residues. Germline V gene lookup returns CDR1 SGHDN and CDR2 FVKESK. V shed 8 bases and J 11 bases; nucleotides not matched to a gene: 12. Division of CD4+ cells produced a CD45RA+ naive subset and a CD45RA-negative memory subset. Source material: naive CD4+ T cells sorted from blood. Documented subset: CD45RA+ positively selected. The chain combines TRBV14 with TRBJ2-3, with 14 bases matching TRBD2. The receptor was derived from a man between 18 and 35 years old in good health. The CDR3 coding sequence is TGTGCCAGCCGCGGGACTAGCGGGAGTAGCGGAGAGCAGTATTTT. It is translated as CASRGTSGSSGEQYF.